The clone carrying this T cell receptor beta chain showed up just a few times. This sample is drawn from a study of low-dose radiotherapy and immunotherapy resistance in tumors. cDNA synthesis used a TRAV/TRBV-specific primer set for both chains. TCRs were put through around 20 PCR cycles of amplification with Phusion. A constant-region primer and the V-primer adapter served as the primer pair. MiXCR, applied by TCRdb to the reads, yields one record per CDR3 protein. The sample comprises about 35,000 distinct CDR3 sequences, about 20% of which are singletons, and roughly 8.3% rests with the top ten. Described time point: after trial treatment. Treatment reported: LDRT plus nivolumab, ipilimumab, low-dose cyclophosphamide and aspirin (RACIN trial). Enrollment required an advanced solid tumor negative for tumor-infiltrating lymphocytes. Trimming cost V 6 bases and J 4 bases, with 12 bases left between them. This CDR3 spans 13 amino acids. Germline-derived CDR1 and CDR2 are MDHEN and SYDVKM.

This receptor was taken from a female donor with ovarian cancer. The sequencing used PBMCs, collected after low-dose radiotherapy plus immunotherapy. This sequence joins TRBV28 and TRBJ2-5, with a tentative D call TRBD1 (6 bases). DNA for the CDR3: TGTGCCAGCAGCCCAGGGGCACCAGAGACCCAGTACTTC. Translating it yields CASSPGAPETQYF.